These 20 T cell receptor beta chains were all obtained from the same sample, sequenced in a study of blood T cell repertoires in COVID-19. Using immunoSEQ multiplex PCR, the repertoire was profiled, and TCRdb retains in-frame clones only, with some absent. The table lists some 200,000 clones, approximately 89% of them singletons. The sequenced material came from peripheral blood. These receptors all come from a man between 65 and 85 years old with acute or convalescent COVID-19.

This clone was seen a few times. The chain is built from TRBV4-1 and TRBJ2-1; 12 positions agree with TRBD2. The germline V gene encodes CDR1 MGHRA and CDR2 YSYEKL. V trimming: 0 bases; J trimming: 4 bases; junction bases outside the gene matches: 1. The CDR3 sequence is 16 residues long. CDR3 nucleotides: TGCGCCAGCAGCCAAGATCTAGCGGGAGGGTACAATGAGCAGTTCTTC. Translating gives CASSQDLAGGYNEQFF.

The chain's CDR3 is CASRKRDSEETQYF. The CDR3, as DNA: TGTGCCAGCAGAAAGCGAGACAGTGAAGAGACCCAGTACTTC. The chain carries TRBV6-5 and TRBJ2-5, with a tentative D call TRBD1 (5 bases). The V gene lost 6 bases and the J gene lost 3 bases, with 14 bases spanning the gap. The CDR3 consists of 14 residues. Germline lookup yields CDR1 MNHEY and CDR2 SVGAGI.

The rearrangement uses TRBV9 and TRBJ2-3; 7 nucleotides align to TRBD2. The germline gives CDR1 SGDLS, CDR2 YYNGEE. This CDR3 contains 15 residues. With 3 bases clipped from V and 6 bases from J, the junction kept 10 bases outside the gene matches. CDR3: CASSGFSGASDTQYF. CDR3 coding DNA: TGTGCCAGCAGCGGCTTCAGCGGGGCCTCCGATACGCAGTATTTT.

The rearrangement links TRBV19 to TRBJ2-7, with D perhaps TRBD2 (5 bases). In germline, CDR1 is LNHDA, CDR2 SQIVND (reference sequence). The V end was cut by 3 bases, the J end by 4 bases, with 7 bases between. There are 12 residues in the CDR3. The CDR3 DNA follows: TGTGCCAGTAGTATTTCGGGATACGAGCAGTACTTC. This sequence encodes CASSISGYEQYF.

The CDR3 is CASSQDPNQPQHF. CDR3 in DNA: TGCGCCAGCAGCCAAGATCCGAATCAGCCCCAGCATTTT. The V and J genes are TRBV4-1 and TRBJ1-5; D uncertain. The CDR3 is 13 amino acids. V was pared by 0 bases and J by 4 bases, with 4 bases between. Per germline, CDR1 MGHRA and CDR2 YSYEKL.

J is TRBJ2-7 and V is TRBV6-2 or TRBV6-3; maybe TRBD1 (6 bases). The CDR3 covers 14 residues. With 2 bases removed from V and 2 bases from J, the gap between germline ends came to 10 bases. The V gene's germline CDR1 is MNHEY and CDR2 SVGEGT. The CDR3 DNA reads as TGTGCCAGCAGTTACGTGGACAGCGCCTACGAGCAGTACTTC. Translated, it gives CASSYVDSAYEQYF.

The V call is TRBV11-3, the J call TRBJ1-3; no clear D. Germline CDR1 SGHNT, CDR2 YENEEA. This CDR3 contains 15 residues. V was shortened by 5 bases and J by 1 base, with 12 bases between the two germline ends. CDR3 in DNA: TGTGCCAGCAGCGGCAGGTGGCTGTCTGGAAACACCATATATTTT. Its translation is CASSGRWLSGNTIYF.

This chain uses TRBV2 with TRBJ1-1; 10 bases map to TRBD1. The CDR3 has 14 residues. V lost 8 bases, J lost 11 bases, and 14 bases stayed unmatched. Per the germline V gene, CDR1 is SNHLY and CDR2 is FYNNEI. CDR3 in amino acids: CASRGTGVLLGAFF. The CDR3 DNA is TGTGCCAGCCGAGGGACAGGGGTTTTATTGGGCGCTTTCTTT.

The rearrangement uses TRBV2 and TRBJ1-5; D ambiguous. Germline-derived CDR1 and CDR2 are SNHLY and FYNNEI. CDR3 length: 13 residues. Trimming removed 4 bases at V and 7 bases at J, with 11 bases between. The DNA of the CDR3 is TGTGCCAGCAGTGTTGGAGCTGAACAGCCCCAGCATTTT. It translates to CASSVGAEQPQHF. The full variable domain, in which reference TRBV2 and TRBJ1-5 provide the parts outside the CDR3, is EPEVTQTPSHQVTQMGQEVILRCVPISNHLYFYWYRQILGQKVEFLVSFYNNEISEKSEIFDDQFSVERPDGSNFTLKIRSTKLEDSAMYFCASSVGAEQPQHFGDGTRLSIL.

The chain is built from TRBV30 and TRBJ1-4, with 9 bases identical to TRBD1. This CDR3 has 14 amino acids. The ends lost 4 bases at V and 7 bases at J; junction bases unmatched: 7. Germline loops: CDR1 GTSNPN, CDR2 SVGIG (reference sequence). CDR3 amino acids: CAWNRQGGSEKLFF. The CDR3 nucleotides are TGTGCCTGGAATAGACAGGGGGGGAGTGAAAAACTGTTTTTT.

The V call is TRBV7-9, the J call TRBJ2-6; 7 nucleotides match TRBD1. Germline V gives CDR1 SEHNR, CDR2 FQNEAQ (reference sequence). This CDR3 has 13 residues. V shed 5 bases, J shed 6 bases, and the junction held 1 base outside the gene matches. The DNA of the CDR3 is TGTGCCAGCAGCCAGGGGGTGGCCAACGTCCTGACTTTC. It yields the protein CASSQGVANVLTF.

The rearrangement uses TRBV27 and TRBJ1-1, with D unresolved. Germline CDR1 and CDR2: MNHEY and SMNVEV (reference sequence). Trimming removed 3 bases at V and 5 bases at J, with 22 bases between. This CDR3 is 17 amino acids long. CDR3 nucleotides: TGTGCCAGCAGTTTGAGTCCTTTGTGGACTTTAAGGACTGAAGCTTTCTTT. Amino acids: CASSLSPLWTLRTEAFF.

This clone turned up a few times. The chain joins TRBV28 to TRBJ1-5; D remains unclear. This CDR3 has 15 amino acids. From germline, CDR1 is MDHEN and CDR2 SYDVKM. Trimming cost V 5 bases and J 5 bases, with 16 bases left between them. CDR3 in amino acids: CASSGWRLIDQPQHF. The CDR3 coding sequence is TGTGCCAGCAGTGGGTGGCGGCTTATAGATCAGCCCCAGCATTTT.

The V and J genes are TRBV28 and TRBJ1-5; D may be TRBD1 (5 bases). This CDR3 has 15 amino acids. Germline lookup yields CDR1 MDHEN and CDR2 SYDVKM. Trimming left V 5 bases short and J 0 bases short, with 11 bases between. CDR3 in amino acids: CASSPLTVSNQPQHF. CDR3 nucleotide sequence: TGTGCCAGCAGTCCGCTGACAGTTAGCAATCAGCCCCAGCATTTT.

The chain recombines TRBV5-6 with TRBJ2-3, with D perhaps TRBD2 (5 bases). Trimming stripped 0 bases from V and 2 bases from J, with 10 bases between. The CDR3 is made up of 15 amino acids. The germline gives CDR1 SGHDT, CDR2 YYEEEE. CDR3 sequence (DNA): TGTGCCAGCAGCTTGGCTGGAGGCGACACAGATACGCAGTATTTT. Translating gives CASSLAGGDTDTQYF.

This clone showed up just a few times. This sequence joins TRBV21-1 and TRBJ2-2; the DNA was not used to check the table's D call, TRBD2. TRBV21-1 is flagged as a pseudogene. The CDR3 runs 14 residues. For the CDR3, the DNA is TGTGCCAGCAGCAATTCCCGGAACACCGGGGAGCTGTTTTTT. Residues: CASSNSRNTGELFF.

This chain links TRBV29-1 with TRBJ2-3, with 7 bases fitting TRBD2. The J segment lost 2 bases and the V segment lost 1 base, leaving 6 bases of the junction unmatched. Germline assignment: CDR1 SQVTM and CDR2 ANQGSEA. The CDR3 is made up of 15 amino acids. Here the CDR3 reads CSVEGGRESTDTQYF. The CDR3, as DNA: TGCAGCGTTGAAGGAGGGCGGGAGTCCACAGATACGCAGTATTTT.

This chain links TRBV12-3 or TRBV12-4 with TRBJ2-1; 7 bases align to TRBD2. The CDR3 is made up of 12 amino acids. Unmatched junction bases numbered 11, after V lost 8 bases and J lost 13 bases. The CDR3: CASAEVWGGQFF. The CDR3, as DNA: TGTGCCAGCGCCGAAGTGTGGGGGGGACAGTTCTTC.

The gene calls are TRBV7-9 and TRBJ2-7, with D maybe TRBD1 (6 bases). V dropped 5 bases and J dropped 6 bases, with 17 bases sitting between them. The CDR3 is 14 amino acids. CDR1 and CDR2 (germline): SEHNR, FQNEAQ (reference sequence). The CDR3 spells CASSPRGSDSEQYF. The CDR3 DNA is TGTGCCAGCAGCCCTAGGGGGTCCGACTCCGAGCAGTACTTC.

J is TRBJ2-7 and V is TRBV28; no clear D gene. V lost 5 bases to trimming and J lost 5 bases, with 16 bases between them. This CDR3 has 14 amino acids. Germline V gives CDR1 MDHEN, CDR2 SYDVKM. The DNA for the CDR3 is TGTGCCAGCAGTCCCGCGGCCCTATCCCACGAGCAGTACTTC. Protein: CASSPAALSHEQYF.